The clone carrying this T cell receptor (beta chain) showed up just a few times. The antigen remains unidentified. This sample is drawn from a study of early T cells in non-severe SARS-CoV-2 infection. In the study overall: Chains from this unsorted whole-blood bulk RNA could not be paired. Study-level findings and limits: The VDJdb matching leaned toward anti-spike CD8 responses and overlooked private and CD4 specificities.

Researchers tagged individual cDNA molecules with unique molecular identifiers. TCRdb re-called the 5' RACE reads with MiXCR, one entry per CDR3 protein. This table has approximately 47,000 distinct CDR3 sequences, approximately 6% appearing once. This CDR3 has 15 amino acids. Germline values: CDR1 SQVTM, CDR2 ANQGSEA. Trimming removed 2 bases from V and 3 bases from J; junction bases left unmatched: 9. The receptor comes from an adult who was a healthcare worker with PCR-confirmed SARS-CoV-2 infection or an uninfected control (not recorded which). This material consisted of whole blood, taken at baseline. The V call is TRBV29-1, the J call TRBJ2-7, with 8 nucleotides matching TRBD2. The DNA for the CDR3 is TGCAGCGTTGAACAGGGTAGTAGCGGGAACTACGAGCAGTACTTC. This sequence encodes CSVEQGSSGNYEQYF.